A selection of T cell receptor beta chains follows, all from one sample in a study of blood T cell repertoires in COVID-19. The protocol was immunoSEQ multiplex PCR, while the TCRdb copy is restricted to in-frame clones and leaves out a portion. In the table there are about 86,000 clones, approximately 88% of which are singletons. The sample comprised peripheral blood. Every receptor here comes from a woman of 80 years or more with active or convalescent COVID-19. The CDR3 runs from the conserved cysteine through the conserved F or W. Fields, in order: V gene, J gene, clone size, D gene, CDR3 DNA, CDR3 protein. D genes are given only for firm matches. Some rows have no size entry. The others give once, few or many, or a class for an expanded clone.

TRBV19	TRBJ2-3	.	.	TGTGCCAGTAGTCTGGGACTCTTCACAGATACGCAGTATTTT	CASSLGLFTDTQYF
TRBV5-4	TRBJ2-1	.	TRBD2	TGTGCCAGCAGCTTTAGCGGGAGACGGCCCCATGAGCAGTTCTTC	CASSFSGRRPHEQFF
TRBV18	TRBJ2-3	.	.	TGTGCCAGCTCATCAGGGGTAGCAGATACGCAGTATTTT	CASSSGVADTQYF
TRBV19	TRBJ2-6	.	.	TGTGCCGCGGGTCACCTCTCTGGGGCCAACGTCCTGACTTTC	CAAGHLSGANVLTF
TRBV5-5	TRBJ1-4	few	TRBD1	TGTGCCAGCAGCTTCCTGGTGGGACAGGGGACCGAAAAACTGTTTTTT	CASSFLVGQGTEKLFF
TRBV7-2	TRBJ1-3	.	.	TGTGCCAGCAGACAGGCAGCATCTGGAAACACCATATATTTT	CASRQAASGNTIYF
TRBV19	TRBJ2-3	.	.	TGTGCCAGTAGTATCTTAGTCCCAGATACGCAGTATTTT	CASSILVPDTQYF
TRBV7-2	TRBJ2-5	once	TRBD1	TGTGCCAGCAGCTTAGCGCTCGGACAGGGAGGCGAGACCCAGTACTTC	CASSLALGQGGETQYF
TRBV7-7	TRBJ2-7	.	.	TGTGCCAGCAGCCGAGGTCCGGGGAGTGTGTACGAGCAGTACTTC	CASSRGPGSVYEQYF
TRBV28	TRBJ1-3	.	TRBD1	TGTGCCAGCAGTCCCAGGGGGCTGGGAAACACCATATATTTT	CASSPRGLGNTIYF
TRBV5-4	TRBJ1-2	.	.	TGTGCCAGCAGCCTACCTAGGGGGACCTATGGCTACACCTTC	CASSLPRGTYGYTF
TRBV29-1	TRBJ2-5	.	TRBD2	TGCAGCGTTGGAGGGGGTGCTAGCGGGACCCGAGAGACCCAGTACTTC	CSVGGGASGTRETQYF
TRBV27	TRBJ1-3	.	.	TGTGCCAGCAGTTTACGTGAGGGAAGCAGAAACACCATATATTTT	CASSLREGSRNTIYF
TRBV5-1	TRBJ1-1	.	.	TGCGCCAGCAGCGGCCAACTGAACACTGAAGCTTTCTTT	CASSGQLNTEAFF
TRBV28	TRBJ2-1	.	TRBD1	TGTGCCAGCAGTTTAATAGGGGGCTGGGGCAATGAGCAGTTCTTC	CASSLIGGWGNEQFF
TRBV18	TRBJ1-1	.	.	TGTGCCAGCTCAACGGGGGGGCATGACACTGAAGCTTTCTTT	CASSTGGHDTEAFF
TRBV5-1	TRBJ2-6	.	.	TGCGCCAGCAGCTTGGCCGACTTAGGTGCCTCTGGGGCCAACGTCCTGACTTTC	CASSLADLGASGANVLTF
TRBV18	TRBJ1-1	.	.	TGTGCCAGCTCACCACTCGCTATCGGCACTGAAGCTTTCTTT	CASSPLAIGTEAFF
TRBV18	TRBJ2-2	.	.	TGTGCCAGCTCACTACGGGCCGGGGAGCTGTTTTTT	CASSLRAGELFF
TRBV19	TRBJ1-1	.	.	TGTGCCAGTATCGGACTGCCCGAAAGACCCCAAGCTTTCTTT	CASIGLPERPQAFF
TRBV11-3	TRBJ2-1	.	TRBD2	TGTGACCGGGGGGGCAACTACAATGAGCAGTTCTTC	CDRGGNYNEQFF
TRBV11-2	TRBJ1-5	.	TRBD1	TGTGCCAGCAGCCGACAGGGAGGTATAAATCAGCCCCAGCATTTT	CASSRQGGINQPQHF
TRBV6-5	TRBJ2-1	once	.	TGTGCCAGCAGAAGAGCCTACAATGAGCAGTTCTTC	CASRRAYNEQFF
TRBV12-3/TRBV12-4	TRBJ1-1	.	.	TGTGACGAGGAGTCGAACACTGAAGCTTTCTTT	CDEESNTEAFF
TRBV30	TRBJ2-7	.	.	TGTGCCTGGAGTGTGGTCAGACGAGGCGAGCAGTACTTC	CAWSVVRRGEQYF
TRBV11-2	TRBJ2-7	.	.	TGTGCCAGCAGCCTCACCGGGGGTCGCTACTCCTACGAGCAGTACTTC	CASSLTGGRYSYEQYF
TRBV6-5	TRBJ1-1	.	.	TGTGCCAGCAGAGACCATGGACAGCTGAACACTGAAGCTTTCTTT	CASRDHGQLNTEAFF
TRBV6-5	TRBJ2-5	once	.	TGTGCCAGCAGTCCCAGGAGACTACAAGAGACCCAGTACTTC	CASSPRRLQETQYF
TRBV7-3	TRBJ2-5	.	.	TGTGCCAGCAGCTTTAACAGGGAAGAGACCCAGTACTTC	CASSFNREETQYF
TRBV11-2	TRBJ2-1	.	.	TGTGCCAGCAGCTCCCAGGCTTACAATGAGCAGTTCTTC	CASSSQAYNEQFF
TRBV20-1	TRBJ2-1	.	TRBD2	TGCAGTGCGGGGGGGTACAATGAGCAGTTCTTC	CSAGGYNEQFF
TRBV28	TRBJ2-1	.	TRBD1	TGTGCCAGCAGCTCCCTCGGCCGGACAGGGACCGAATCACCCTACAATGAGCAGTTCTTC	CASSSLGRTGTESPYNEQFF